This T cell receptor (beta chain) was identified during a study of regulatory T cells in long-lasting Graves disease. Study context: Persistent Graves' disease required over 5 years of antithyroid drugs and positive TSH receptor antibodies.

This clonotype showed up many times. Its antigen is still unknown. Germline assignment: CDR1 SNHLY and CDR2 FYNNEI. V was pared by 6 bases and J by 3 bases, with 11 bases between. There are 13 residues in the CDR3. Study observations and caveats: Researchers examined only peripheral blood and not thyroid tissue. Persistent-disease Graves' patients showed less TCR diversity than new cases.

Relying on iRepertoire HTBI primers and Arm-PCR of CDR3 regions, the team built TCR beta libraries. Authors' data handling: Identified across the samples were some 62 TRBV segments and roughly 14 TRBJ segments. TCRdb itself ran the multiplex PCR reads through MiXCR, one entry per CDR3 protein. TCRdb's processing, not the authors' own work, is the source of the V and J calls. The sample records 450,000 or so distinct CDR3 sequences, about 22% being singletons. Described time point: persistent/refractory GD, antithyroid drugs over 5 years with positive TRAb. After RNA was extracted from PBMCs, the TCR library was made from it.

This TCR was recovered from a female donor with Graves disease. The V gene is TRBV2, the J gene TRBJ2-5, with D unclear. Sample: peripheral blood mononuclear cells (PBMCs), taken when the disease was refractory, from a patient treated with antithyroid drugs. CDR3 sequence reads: CASRRPFKETQYF. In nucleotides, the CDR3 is TGTGCCAGCAGACGACCCTTCAAAGAGACCCAGTACTTC.